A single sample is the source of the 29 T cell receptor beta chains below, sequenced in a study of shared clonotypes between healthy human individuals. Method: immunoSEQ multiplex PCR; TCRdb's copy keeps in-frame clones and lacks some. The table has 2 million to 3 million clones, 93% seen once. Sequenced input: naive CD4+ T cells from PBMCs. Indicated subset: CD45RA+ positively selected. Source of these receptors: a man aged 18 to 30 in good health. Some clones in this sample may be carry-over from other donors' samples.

The CDR3 DNA is TGCAGCGTTGATCAGGGCGGGTACGAGCAGTACTTC. Translating gives CSVDQGGYEQYF. The rearrangement uses TRBV29-1 and TRBJ2-7; tentatively, D is TRBD1 or TRBD2 (5 bases each). Germline assignment: CDR1 SQVTM and CDR2 ANQGSEA. The CDR3 loop spans 12 amino acids. The V and J ends lost 3 bases and 4 bases respectively, with 10 bases between them.

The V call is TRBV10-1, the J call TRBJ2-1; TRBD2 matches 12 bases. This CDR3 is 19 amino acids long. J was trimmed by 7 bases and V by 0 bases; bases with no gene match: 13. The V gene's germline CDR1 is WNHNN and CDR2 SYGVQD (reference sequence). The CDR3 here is CASSESVMTSGRVGNEQFF. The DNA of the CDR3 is TGCGCCAGCAGTGAGTCGGTAATGACTAGCGGGAGAGTTGGGAATGAGCAGTTCTTC.

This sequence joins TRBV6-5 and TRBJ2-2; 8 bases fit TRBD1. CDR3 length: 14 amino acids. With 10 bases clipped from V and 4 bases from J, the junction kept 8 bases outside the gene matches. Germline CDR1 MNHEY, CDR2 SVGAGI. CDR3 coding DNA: TGTGCCACTCAGCGGCAGGGGGCCACCGGGGAGCTGTTTTTT. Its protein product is CATQRQGATGELFF.

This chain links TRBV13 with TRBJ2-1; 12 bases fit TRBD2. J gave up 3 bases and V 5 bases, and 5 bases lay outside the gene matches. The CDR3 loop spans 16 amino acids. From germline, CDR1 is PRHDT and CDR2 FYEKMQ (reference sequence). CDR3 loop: CASSTRGLAGYNEQFF. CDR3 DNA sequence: TGTGCCAGCAGCACGCGGGGACTAGCGGGCTACAATGAGCAGTTCTTC.

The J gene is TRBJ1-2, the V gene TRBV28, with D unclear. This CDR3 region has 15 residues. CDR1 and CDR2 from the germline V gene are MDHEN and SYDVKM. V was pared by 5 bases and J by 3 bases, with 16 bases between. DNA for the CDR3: TGTGCCAGCAGTCCCAGCGACGGAAAATACTATGGCTACACCTTC. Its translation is CASSPSDGKYYGYTF.

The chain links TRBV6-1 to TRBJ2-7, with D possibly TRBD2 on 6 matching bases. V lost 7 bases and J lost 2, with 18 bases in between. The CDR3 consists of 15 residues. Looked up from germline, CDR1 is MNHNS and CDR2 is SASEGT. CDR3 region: CASNRGSGGTYEQYF. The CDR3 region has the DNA TGTGCCAGCAACCGAGGGAGTGGCGGGACCTACGAGCAGTACTTC.

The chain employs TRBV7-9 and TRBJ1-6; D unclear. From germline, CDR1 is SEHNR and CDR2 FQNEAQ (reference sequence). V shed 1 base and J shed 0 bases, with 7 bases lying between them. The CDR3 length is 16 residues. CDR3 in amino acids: CASSLGKSSYNSPLHF. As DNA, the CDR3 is TGTGCCAGCAGCTTAGGAAAGAGCTCCTATAATTCACCCCTCCACTTT.

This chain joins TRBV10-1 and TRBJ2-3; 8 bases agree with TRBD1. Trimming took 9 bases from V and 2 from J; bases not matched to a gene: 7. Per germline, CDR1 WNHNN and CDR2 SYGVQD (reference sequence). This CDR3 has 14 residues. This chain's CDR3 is CASARDRITDTQYF. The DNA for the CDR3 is TGCGCCAGTGCCCGGGACAGGATCACAGATACGCAGTATTTT.

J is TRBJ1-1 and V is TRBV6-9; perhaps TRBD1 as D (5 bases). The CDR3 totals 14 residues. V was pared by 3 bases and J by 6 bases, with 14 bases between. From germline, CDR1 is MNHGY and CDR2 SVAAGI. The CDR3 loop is CASSYSRKGPEAFF. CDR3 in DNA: TGTGCCAGCAGTTACAGCCGAAAGGGGCCTGAAGCTTTCTTT.

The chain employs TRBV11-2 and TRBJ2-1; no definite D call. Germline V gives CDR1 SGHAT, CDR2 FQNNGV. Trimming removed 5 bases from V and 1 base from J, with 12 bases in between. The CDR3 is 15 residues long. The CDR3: CASSPAVRSYNEQFF. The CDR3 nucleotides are TGTGCCAGCAGCCCAGCAGTGAGGTCCTACAATGAGCAGTTCTTC. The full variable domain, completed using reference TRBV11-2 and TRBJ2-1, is EAGVAQSPRYKIIEKRQSVAFWCNPISGHATLYWYQQILGQGPKLLIQFQNNGVVDDSQLPKDRFSAERLKGVDSTLKIQPAKLEDSAVYLCASSPAVRSYNEQFFGPGTRLTVL.

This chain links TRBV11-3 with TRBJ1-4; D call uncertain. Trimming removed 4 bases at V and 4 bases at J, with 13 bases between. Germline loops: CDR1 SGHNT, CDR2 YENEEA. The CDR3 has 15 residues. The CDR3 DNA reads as TGTGCCAGCAGCTACGTGCCGTCGATTAATGAAAAACTGTTTTTT. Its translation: CASSYVPSINEKLFF.

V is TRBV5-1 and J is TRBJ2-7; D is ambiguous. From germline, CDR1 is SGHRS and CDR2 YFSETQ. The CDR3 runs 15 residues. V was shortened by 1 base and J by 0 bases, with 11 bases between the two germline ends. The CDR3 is CASSLRLTYSYEQYF. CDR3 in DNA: TGCGCCAGCAGCTTGCGGCTTACTTACTCCTACGAGCAGTACTTC.

The CDR3 spells CASSPRGRLYEQYF. The CDR3 nucleotides read TGCGCCAGCAGCCCCAGGGGGCGCTTGTACGAGCAGTACTTC. This chain uses TRBV4-3 with TRBJ2-7; 8 nucleotides match TRBD1. CDR3 size: 14 residues. J was trimmed by 4 bases and V by 4 bases; bases with no gene match: 6. Per the germline V gene, CDR1 is LGHNA and CDR2 is YSLEER.

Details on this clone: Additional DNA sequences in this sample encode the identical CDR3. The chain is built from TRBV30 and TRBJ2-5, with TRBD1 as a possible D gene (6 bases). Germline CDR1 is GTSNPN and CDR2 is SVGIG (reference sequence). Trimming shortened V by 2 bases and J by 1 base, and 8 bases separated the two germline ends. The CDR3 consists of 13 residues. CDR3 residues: CAWSRQVQETQYF. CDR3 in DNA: TGTGCCTGGAGTAGACAGGTCCAAGAGACCCAGTACTTC.

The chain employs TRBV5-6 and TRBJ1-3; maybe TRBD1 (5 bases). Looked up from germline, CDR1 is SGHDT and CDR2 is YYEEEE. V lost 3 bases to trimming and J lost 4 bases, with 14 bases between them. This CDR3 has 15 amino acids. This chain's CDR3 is CASSSGPGDGNTIYF. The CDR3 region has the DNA TGTGCCAGCAGCTCAGGCCCGGGGGACGGAAACACCATATATTTT.

The CDR3 bases are TGTGCCAGCAGCACCGGGGGGGCAGATACGCAGTATTTT. Protein: CASSTGGADTQYF. V and J are TRBV7-8 and TRBJ2-3; TRBD2 aligns across 8 bases. Germline CDR1 SGHVS, CDR2 FQNEAQ. V lost 5 bases and J lost 4; bases outside the gene matches: 2. The CDR3 loop spans 13 amino acids.

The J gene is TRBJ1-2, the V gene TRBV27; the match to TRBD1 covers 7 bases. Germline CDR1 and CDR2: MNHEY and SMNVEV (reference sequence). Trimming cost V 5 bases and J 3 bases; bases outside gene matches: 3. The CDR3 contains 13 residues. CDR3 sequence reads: CASSRDSYYGYTF. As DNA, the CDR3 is TGTGCCAGCAGTCGGGACAGTTACTATGGCTACACCTTC.

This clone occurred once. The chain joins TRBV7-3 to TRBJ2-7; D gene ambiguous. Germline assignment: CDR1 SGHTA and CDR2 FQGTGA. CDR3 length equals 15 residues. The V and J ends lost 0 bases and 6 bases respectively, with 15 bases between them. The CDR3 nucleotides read TGTGCCAGCAGCTTAACCACGGCTTTATTCGGCGAGCAGTACTTC. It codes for CASSLTTALFGEQYF.

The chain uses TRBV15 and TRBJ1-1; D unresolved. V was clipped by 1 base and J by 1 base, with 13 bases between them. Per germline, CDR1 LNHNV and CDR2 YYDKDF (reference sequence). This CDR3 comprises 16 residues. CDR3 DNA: TGTGCCACCAGCAGAGTGTTAAGAGTCCAGAACACTGAAGCTTTCTTT. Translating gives CATSRVLRVQNTEAFF.

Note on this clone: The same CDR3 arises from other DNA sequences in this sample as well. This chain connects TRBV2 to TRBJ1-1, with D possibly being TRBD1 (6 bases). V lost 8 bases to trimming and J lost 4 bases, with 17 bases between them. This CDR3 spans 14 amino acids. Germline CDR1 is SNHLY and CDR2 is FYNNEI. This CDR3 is CASSLEGGGTEAFF. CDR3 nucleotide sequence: TGTGCCAGCTCTCTAGAGGGGGGCGGCACTGAAGCTTTCTTT.

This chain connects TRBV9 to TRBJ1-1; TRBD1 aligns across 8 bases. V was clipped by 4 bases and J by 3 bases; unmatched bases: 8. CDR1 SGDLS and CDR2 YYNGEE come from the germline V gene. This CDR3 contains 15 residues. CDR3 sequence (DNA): TGTGCCAGCAGCCCAACTGGACAGGGCTACACTGAAGCTTTCTTT. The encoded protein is CASSPTGQGYTEAFF.

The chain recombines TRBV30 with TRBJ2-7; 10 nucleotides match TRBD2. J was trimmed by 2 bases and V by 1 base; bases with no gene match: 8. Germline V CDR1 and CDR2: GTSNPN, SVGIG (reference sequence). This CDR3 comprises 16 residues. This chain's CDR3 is CAWSGVNLAGAYEQYF. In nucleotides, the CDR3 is TGTGCCTGGAGTGGGGTCAATCTAGCGGGAGCCTACGAGCAGTACTTC.

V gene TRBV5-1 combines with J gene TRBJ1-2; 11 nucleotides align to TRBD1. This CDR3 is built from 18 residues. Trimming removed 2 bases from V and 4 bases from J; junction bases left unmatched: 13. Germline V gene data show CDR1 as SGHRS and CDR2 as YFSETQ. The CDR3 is CASSLFFGQGALGYGYTF. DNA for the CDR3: TGCGCCAGCAGCTTATTCTTCGGACAGGGGGCTCTCGGCTATGGCTACACCTTC.

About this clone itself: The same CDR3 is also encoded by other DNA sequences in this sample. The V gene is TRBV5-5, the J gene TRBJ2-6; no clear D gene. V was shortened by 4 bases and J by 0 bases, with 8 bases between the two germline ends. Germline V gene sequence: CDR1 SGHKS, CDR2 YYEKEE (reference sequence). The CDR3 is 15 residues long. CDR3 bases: TGTGCCAGCAGCCTCGGAATCTCTGGGGCCAACGTCCTGACTTTC. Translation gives CASSLGISGANVLTF. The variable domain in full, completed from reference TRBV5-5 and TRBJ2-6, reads DAGVTQSPTHLIKTRGQQVTLRCSPISGHKSVSWYQQVLGQGPQFIFQYYEKEERGRGNFPDRFSARQFPNYSSELNVNALLLGDSALYLCASSLGISGANVLTFGAGSRLTVL.

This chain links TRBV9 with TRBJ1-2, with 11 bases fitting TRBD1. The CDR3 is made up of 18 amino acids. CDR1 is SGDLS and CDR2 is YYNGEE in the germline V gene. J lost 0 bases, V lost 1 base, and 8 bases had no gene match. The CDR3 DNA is TGTGCCAGCAGCGTACGCCGGGACAGGGGGGGACCTAACTATGGCTACACCTTC. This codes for CASSVRRDRGGPNYGYTF. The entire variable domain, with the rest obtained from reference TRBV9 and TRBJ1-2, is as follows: DSGVTQTPKHLITATGQRVTLRCSPRSGDLSVYWYQQSLDQGLQFLIQYYNGEERAKGNILERFSAQQFPDLHSELNLSSLELGDSALYFCASSVRRDRGGPNYGYTFGSGTRLTVV.

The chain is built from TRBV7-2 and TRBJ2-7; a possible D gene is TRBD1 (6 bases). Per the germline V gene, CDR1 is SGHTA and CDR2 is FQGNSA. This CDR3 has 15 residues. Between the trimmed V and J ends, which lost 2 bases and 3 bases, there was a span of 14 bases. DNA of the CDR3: TGTGCCAGCAGCTTACAGGGGTTAGAGATCTACGAGCAGTACTTC. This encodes CASSLQGLEIYEQYF.

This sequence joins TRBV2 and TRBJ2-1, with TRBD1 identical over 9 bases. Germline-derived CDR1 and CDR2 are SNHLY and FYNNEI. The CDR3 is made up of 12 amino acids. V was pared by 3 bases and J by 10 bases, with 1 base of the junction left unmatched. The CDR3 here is CASSDGTGEQFF. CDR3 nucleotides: TGTGCCAGCAGTGATGGGACAGGGGAGCAGTTCTTC.

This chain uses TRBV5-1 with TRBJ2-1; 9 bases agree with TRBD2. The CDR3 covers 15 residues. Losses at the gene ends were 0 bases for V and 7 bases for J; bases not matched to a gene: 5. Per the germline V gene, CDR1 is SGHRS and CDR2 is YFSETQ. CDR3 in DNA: TGCGCCAGCAGCTTGGAACCTAGCGGGGCGAATGAGCAGTTCTTC. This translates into CASSLEPSGANEQFF.

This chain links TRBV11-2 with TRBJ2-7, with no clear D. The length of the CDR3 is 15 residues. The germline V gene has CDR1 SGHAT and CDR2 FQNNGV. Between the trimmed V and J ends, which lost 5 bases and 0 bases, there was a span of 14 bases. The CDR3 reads CASSPLGRYSYEQYF. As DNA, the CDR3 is TGTGCCAGCAGCCCTTTAGGACGGTACTCCTACGAGCAGTACTTC.